The subject of this entry is one T cell receptor beta chain. With a J-beta primer mix and a sample-barcoded 5' primer, a second PCR ran about 6 to 11 cycles. Each cDNA molecule was tagged by a template-switch adaptor that had 12 random nucleotides. TCRdb analysed the 5' RACE reads with MiXCR anew, one entry per CDR3 protein. The data contain fewer than 1,000,000 distinct CDR3 sequences, more than 35% of them singletons. The data stem from a study of blood T cells in healthy people across ages. In germline, CDR1 is DFQATT, CDR2 SNEGSKA (reference sequence). The CDR3 is made up of 17 amino acids. J lost 6 bases, V lost 2 bases, and 13 bases had no gene match. Donor samples were obtained from healthy Caucasian individuals from Russia, aged about 6 to 90. Per sample, no less than 5 micrograms of total RNA were extracted.

The chain is built from TRBV20-1 and TRBJ2-1, with 10 bases that match TRBD2. Sequencing used blood. The clonotype comes from a man older than 75 in good health. CDR3 in amino acids: CSARRSGLAEESNEQFF. The CDR3 nucleotides are TGCAGTGCTAGAAGATCAGGACTAGCGGAGGAAAGCAATGAGCAGTTCTTC.